The following is a TCR beta chain sequence with its context. This clone's antigen is unknown. No qualities accompany the bases; no much larger clone lies one base away. The data were obtained in a study of shared clonotypes between healthy human individuals (TCRdb year 2020). Study-level background: The cohort comprised a couple of women and a few men aged 18 to 49 years. Per donor, three plates each were used for CD4 naive and CD4 memory, two for CD8 naive, and one for CD8 memory. The study deeply sequenced blood TCR repertoires of about five healthy adults to estimate repertoire size and the extent of clonotype sharing between individuals. To increase sequencing depth and limit assay-specific biases, different laboratories used diverse techniques to prepare libraries and sequence TCR repertoires. Leukapheresis yielded between about 0.9 and 10 billion PBMCs per donor.

The cysteine opens and the phenylalanine closes a CDR3 of 15 amino acids. Only the CDR3 part of the read is kept: 45 bases, read in frame from the first base. From a lookup of the germline V gene, CDR1 and CDR2 are SGHAT and FQNNGV. A distance of 10 bases separates the germline ends of V and J, which lose 1 base and 2 bases respectively. General findings and caveats noted by the study authors: When several donors were compared, the shared fraction of clonotypes was roughly 4.8% for naive CD4, 3.5% for naive CD8, roughly 2.5% for memory CD4, and 0.3% to 0.5% for memory CD8. Compared with non-shared clonotypes, clonotypes shared by all four sorted-subset donors had higher generation probabilities. The small number of donors limited the genetic and exposure-history diversity represented. Naive subsets generally had larger estimated clonotype richness than memory subsets. Based on pairwise subsampling, the degree of clonotype sharing among donors was expected to be affected by sequencing depth. Even with the large sequencing depth, rarefaction of the sorted-subset datasets indicated that sequencing was incomplete. Only blood was sampled, and tissue TCR repertoires likely differ from those in blood.

Healthy HIV-negative adults with no recently reported acute infections or vaccinations were included as donors. All donors were Caucasian adults living in Nashville, Tennessee, USA. CD4+ T cells were enriched by magnetic negative selection, after which naive cells were positively selected on CD45RA and the negative fraction was taken as the memory subset. After blood collection by leukapheresis, PBMCs were isolated using Ficoll-Histopaque density gradient centrifugation and then cryopreserved in the vapor phase of liquid nitrogen. Analytical flow cytometry was used to check the purity and quantity of each magnetically sorted T cell population. Genomic DNA was isolated from every sorted fraction and measured by UV absorbance on a Nanodrop 2000c. TCR CDR3 regions were amplified from genomic DNA by multiplex PCR using the deep immunoSEQ assay. Extracted genomic DNA from each cell subset was spread evenly across all wells of several immunoSEQ 96-well plates, with each plate serving as a replicate. For sorted subsets, approximately 200 ng of genomic DNA, equivalent to roughly 30,000 T cell genomes, went into each replicate PCR. Purified libraries were quantified with a Qubit 3.0 fluorometer, sized on a Bioanalyzer 2100, and re-quantified with the KAPA Library Quantification kit. A separate single-read 150-cycle Illumina NextSeq 550 flow cell was used to sequence each immunoSEQ 96-well plate. In the authors' own workflow: Because the immunoSEQ output held only junctional sequences and lacked quality scores, the filtering could not match the filtering applied to full-length reads. Sequences were annotated with PyIR, a Python wrapper for IgBLAST v1.9, using IMGT germline references to assign V/J genes and CDR3. Reads were filtered out if the reads had weak V/J assignments (E-value above 1e-6), no CDR3, stop codons, out-of-frame junctions, or ambiguous translated residues. V3J clonotypes were defined as sequences sharing the same inferred V gene, J gene, and CDR3 amino acid sequence. Percentage overlap between repertoires was computed as shared unique clonotypes divided by the size of the smaller repertoire. Repertoire richness was assessed with RTK rarefaction, the Chao1 estimator, and Recon v2.1 estimates of unobserved clonotypes. For all TCRbeta clonotypes obtained by the gDNA method from a handful of donors, generation probabilities were computed with OLGA. Entries here come from immuneACCESS through TCRdb and include only in-frame sequences with V and J called. Some clones fail to appear in such tables; in the studies checked, an unresolved V gene covers under half of the shortfall, and the cause of the remainder is unknown. V and J calls and clone size are as listed in that table; D and trimming were resolved from the DNA. The sample profile shows about 960,000 clones; around three quarters of them were found once. The ten largest clonotypes hold around 1.4% of the sample.

This receptor was identified in a man aged 18 to 29 in good health. Specimen: memory CD4+ T cells sorted from blood. Interpreted using the paper, the cell subset or site label stands for: CD45RA-negative fraction. This chain is built from TRBV11-2 and TRBJ2-3; the D gene is perhaps TRBD1, on 5 matching bases. The nucleotide sequence is given as TGTGCCAGCAGCTTAGGGTCAGGGATCACAGATACGCAGTATTTT. Translated, it reads CASSLGSGITDTQYF.